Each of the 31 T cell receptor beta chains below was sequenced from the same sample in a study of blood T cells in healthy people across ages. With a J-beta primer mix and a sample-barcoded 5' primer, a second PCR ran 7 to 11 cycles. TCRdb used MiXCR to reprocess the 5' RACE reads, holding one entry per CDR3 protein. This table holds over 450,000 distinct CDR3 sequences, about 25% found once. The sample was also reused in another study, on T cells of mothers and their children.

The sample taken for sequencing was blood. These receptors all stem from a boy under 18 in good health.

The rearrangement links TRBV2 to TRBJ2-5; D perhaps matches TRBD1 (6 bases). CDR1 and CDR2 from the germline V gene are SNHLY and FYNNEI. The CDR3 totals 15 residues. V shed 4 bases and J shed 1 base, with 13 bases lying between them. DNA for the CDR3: TGTGCCAGCAGTGGGAGGTCAGGGGTCCAAGAGACCCAGTACTTC. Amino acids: CASSGRSGVQETQYF.

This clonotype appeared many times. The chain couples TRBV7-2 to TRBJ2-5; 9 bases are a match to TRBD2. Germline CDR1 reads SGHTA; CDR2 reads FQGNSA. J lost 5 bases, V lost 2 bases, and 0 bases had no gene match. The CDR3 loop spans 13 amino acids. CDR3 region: CASSLSGGETQYF. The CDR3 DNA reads TGTGCCAGCAGCTTAAGCGGGGGGGAGACCCAGTACTTC.

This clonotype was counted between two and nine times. The CDR3 loop is CASSQGLAGGENEQYF. The CDR3 DNA follows: TGCGCCAGCAGCCAAGGACTAGCGGGAGGGGAAAACGAGCAGTACTTC. V and J are TRBV4-1 and TRBJ2-7, with 14 bases that match TRBD2. Germline lookup yields CDR1 MGHRA and CDR2 YSYEKL. There are 16 residues in the CDR3. V dropped 1 base and J dropped 5; count of bases not matched to a gene: 4.

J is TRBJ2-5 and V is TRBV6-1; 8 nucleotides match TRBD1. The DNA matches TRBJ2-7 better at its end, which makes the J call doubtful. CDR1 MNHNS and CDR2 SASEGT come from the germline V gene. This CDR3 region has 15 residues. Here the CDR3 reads CASSGDRGPSYEQYF. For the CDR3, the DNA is TGTGCCAGCAGTGGAGACAGGGGACCTTCCTACGAGCAGTACTTC.

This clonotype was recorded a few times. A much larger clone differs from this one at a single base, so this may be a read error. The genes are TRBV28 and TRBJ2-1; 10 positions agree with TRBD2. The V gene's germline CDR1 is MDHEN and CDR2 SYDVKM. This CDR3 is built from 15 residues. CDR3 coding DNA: TGTGCCAGCAGCCGGGGGACTAGCGAAGTCAATGAGCGGTTCTTC. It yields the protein CASSRGTSEVNERFF.

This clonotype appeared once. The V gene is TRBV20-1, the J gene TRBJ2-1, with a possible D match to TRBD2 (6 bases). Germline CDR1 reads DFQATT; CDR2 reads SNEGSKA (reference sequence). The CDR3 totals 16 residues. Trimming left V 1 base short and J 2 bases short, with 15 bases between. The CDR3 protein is CSARGGEREAYNEQFF. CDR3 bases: TGCAGTGCTAGAGGAGGGGAAAGGGAGGCCTACAATGAGCAGTTCTTC.

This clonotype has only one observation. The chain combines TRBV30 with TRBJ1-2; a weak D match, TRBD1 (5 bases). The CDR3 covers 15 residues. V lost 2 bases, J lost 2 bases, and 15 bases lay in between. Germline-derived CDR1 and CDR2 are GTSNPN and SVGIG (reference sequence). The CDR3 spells CAWSRHQAGNYGYTF. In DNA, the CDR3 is TGTGCCTGGAGTCGGCACCAGGCAGGGAACTATGGCTACACCTTC.

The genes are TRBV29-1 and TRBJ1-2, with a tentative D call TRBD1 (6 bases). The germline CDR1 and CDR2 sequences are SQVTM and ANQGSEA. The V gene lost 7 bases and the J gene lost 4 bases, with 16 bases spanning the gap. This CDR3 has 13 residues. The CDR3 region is CSAVTGRGYGYTF. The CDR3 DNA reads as TGCAGCGCCGTTACAGGGAGAGGCTATGGCTACACCTTC.

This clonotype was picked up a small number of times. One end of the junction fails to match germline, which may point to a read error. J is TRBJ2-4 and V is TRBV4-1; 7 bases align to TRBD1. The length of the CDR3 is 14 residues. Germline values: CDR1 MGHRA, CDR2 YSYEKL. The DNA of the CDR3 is TGCGCCTGCAGCCAACCGGGACAGAAAAACATTCAGTACTTC. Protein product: CACSQPGQKNIQYF.

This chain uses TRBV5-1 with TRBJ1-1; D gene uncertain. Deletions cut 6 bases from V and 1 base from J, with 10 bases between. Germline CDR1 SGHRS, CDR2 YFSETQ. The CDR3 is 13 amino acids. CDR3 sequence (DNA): TGCGCCAGCACCCCTGGGTCGAACACTGAAGCTTTCTTT. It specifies CASTPGSNTEAFF.

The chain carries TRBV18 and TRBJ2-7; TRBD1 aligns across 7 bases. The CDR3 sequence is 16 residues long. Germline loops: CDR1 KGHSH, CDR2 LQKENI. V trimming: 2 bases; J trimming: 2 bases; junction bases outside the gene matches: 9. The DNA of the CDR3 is TGTGCCAGCTCACCATTCCTCGGGACAGCAACCTACGAGCAGTACTTC. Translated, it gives CASSPFLGTATYEQYF.

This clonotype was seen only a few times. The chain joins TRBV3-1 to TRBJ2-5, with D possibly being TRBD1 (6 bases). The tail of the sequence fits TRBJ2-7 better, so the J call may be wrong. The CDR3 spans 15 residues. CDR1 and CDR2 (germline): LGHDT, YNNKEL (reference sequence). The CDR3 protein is CASSQAPQGYYEQYF. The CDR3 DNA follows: TGTGCCAGCAGCCAAGCACCGCAGGGGTACTACGAGCAGTACTTC.

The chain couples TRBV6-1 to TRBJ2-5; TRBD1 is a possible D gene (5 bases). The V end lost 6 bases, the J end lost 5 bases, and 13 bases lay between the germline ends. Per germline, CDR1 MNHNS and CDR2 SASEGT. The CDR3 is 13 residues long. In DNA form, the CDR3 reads TGTGCCAGCAGGAAGGAAGGGGTGGAGACCCAGTACTTC. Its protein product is CASRKEGVETQYF.

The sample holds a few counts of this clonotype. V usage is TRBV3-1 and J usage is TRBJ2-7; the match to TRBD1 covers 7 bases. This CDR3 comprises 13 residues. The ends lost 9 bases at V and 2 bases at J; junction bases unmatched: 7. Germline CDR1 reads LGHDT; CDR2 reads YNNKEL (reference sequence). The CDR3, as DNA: TGTGCCAGTCGGGACAGCCTGACCTACGAGCAGTACTTC. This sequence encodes CASRDSLTYEQYF.

CDR3 amino acids: CASSVGGAGSSYEQYF. Written as DNA, the CDR3 is TGTGCCAGCAGCGTAGGGGGAGCGGGGAGCTCCTACGAGCAGTACTTC. The rearrangement joins TRBV9 to TRBJ2-7, with 7 bases identical to TRBD2. CDR3 size: 16 residues. From germline, CDR1 is SGDLS and CDR2 YYNGEE. V was pared by 0 bases and J by 0 bases, with 6 bases of the junction left unmatched. The variable domain in full, completed from reference TRBV9 and TRBJ2-7, reads DSGVTQTPKHLITATGQRVTLRCSPRSGDLSVYWYQQSLDQGLQFLIQYYNGEERAKGNILERFSAQQFPDLHSELNLSSLELGDSALYFCASSVGGAGSSYEQYFGPGTRLTVT.

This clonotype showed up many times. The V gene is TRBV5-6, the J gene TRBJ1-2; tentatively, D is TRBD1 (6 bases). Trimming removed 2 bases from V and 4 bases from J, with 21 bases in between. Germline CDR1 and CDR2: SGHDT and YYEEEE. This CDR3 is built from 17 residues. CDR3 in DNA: TGTGCCAGCAGCTTAGACCTTAACAGGGACTCCCCCTATGGCTACACCTTC. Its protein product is CASSLDLNRDSPYGYTF.

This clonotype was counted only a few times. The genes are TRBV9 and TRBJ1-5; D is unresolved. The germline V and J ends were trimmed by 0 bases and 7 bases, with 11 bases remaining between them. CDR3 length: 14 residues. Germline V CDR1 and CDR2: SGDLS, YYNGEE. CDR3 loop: CASSVGGPGQPQHF. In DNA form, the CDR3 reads TGTGCCAGCAGCGTAGGAGGCCCGGGGCAGCCCCAGCATTTT. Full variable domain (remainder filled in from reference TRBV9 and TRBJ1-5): DSGVTQTPKHLITATGQRVTLRCSPRSGDLSVYWYQQSLDQGLQFLIQYYNGEERAKGNILERFSAQQFPDLHSELNLSSLELGDSALYFCASSVGGPGQPQHFGDGTRLSIL.

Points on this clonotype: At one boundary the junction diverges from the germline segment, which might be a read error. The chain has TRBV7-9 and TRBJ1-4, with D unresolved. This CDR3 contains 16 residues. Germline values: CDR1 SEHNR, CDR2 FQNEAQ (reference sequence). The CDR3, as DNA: TGTGCCAGCAGTCGAACTTACACGGCAACTAATGAAAAACTGGTTTTT. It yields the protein CASSRTYTATNEKLVF.

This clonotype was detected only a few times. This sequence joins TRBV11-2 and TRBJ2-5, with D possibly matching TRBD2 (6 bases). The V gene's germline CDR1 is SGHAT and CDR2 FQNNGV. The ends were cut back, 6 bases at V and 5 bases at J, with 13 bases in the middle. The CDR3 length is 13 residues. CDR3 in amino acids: CASRRDLRETQYF. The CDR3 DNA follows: TGTGCCAGCAGACGGGACTTAAGGGAGACCCAGTACTTC.

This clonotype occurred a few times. CDR3 sequence reads: CSASPVLAGGADTQYF. The CDR3 DNA sequence: TGCAGTGCTAGTCCGGTCCTAGCGGGGGGTGCAGATACGCAGTATTTT. The chain joins TRBV20-1 to TRBJ2-3; TRBD2 matches 11 bases. Looked up from germline, CDR1 is DFQATT and CDR2 is SNEGSKA (reference sequence). The CDR3 is made up of 16 amino acids. V was pared by 3 bases and J by 4 bases, with 9 bases of the junction left unmatched.

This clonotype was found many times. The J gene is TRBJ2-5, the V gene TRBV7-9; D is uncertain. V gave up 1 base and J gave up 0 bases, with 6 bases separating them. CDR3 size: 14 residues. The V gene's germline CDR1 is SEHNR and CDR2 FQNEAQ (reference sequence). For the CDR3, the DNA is TGTGCCAGCAGCTTAGTGCCAGACCAAGAGACCCAGTACTTC. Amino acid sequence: CASSLVPDQETQYF.

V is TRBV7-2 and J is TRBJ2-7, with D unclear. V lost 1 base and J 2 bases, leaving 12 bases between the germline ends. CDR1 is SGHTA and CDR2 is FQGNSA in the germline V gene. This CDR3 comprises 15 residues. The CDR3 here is CASSLGPPTPYEQYF. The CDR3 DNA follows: TGTGCCAGCAGCTTAGGCCCGCCCACGCCCTACGAGCAGTACTTC.

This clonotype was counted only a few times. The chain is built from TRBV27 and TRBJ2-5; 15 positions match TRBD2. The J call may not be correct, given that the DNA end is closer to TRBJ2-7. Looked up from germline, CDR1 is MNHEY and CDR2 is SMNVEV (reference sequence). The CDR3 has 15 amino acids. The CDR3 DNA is TGTGCCAGCAGTTTCGGACTAGCGGGAGGGCTCGAGCAGTACTTC. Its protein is CASSFGLAGGLEQYF.

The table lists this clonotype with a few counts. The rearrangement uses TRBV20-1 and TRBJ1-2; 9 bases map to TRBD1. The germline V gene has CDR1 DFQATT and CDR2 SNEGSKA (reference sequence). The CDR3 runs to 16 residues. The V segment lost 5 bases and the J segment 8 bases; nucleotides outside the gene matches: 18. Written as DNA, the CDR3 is TGCAGTGCTGGGGGATATACCGGGACAGGGCAGGGGGGCTACACCTTC. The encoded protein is CSAGGYTGTGQGGYTF.

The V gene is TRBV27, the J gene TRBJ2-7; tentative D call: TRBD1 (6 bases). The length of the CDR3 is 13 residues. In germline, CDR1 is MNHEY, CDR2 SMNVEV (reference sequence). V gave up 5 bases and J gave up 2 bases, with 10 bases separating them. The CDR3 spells CASSIQGTYEQYF. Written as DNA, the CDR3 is TGTGCCAGCAGTATACAGGGAACCTACGAGCAGTACTTC.

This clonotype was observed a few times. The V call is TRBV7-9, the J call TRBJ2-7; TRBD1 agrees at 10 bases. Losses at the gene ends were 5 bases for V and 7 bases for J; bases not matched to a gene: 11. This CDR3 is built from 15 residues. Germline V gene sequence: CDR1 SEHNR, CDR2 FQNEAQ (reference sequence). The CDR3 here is CASSPTGTGVDEQYF. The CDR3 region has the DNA TGTGCCAGCAGCCCCACCGGGACAGGGGTTGATGAGCAGTACTTC.

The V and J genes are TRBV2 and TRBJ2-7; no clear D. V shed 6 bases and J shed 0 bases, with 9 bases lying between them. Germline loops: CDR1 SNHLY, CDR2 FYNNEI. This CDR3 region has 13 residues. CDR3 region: CASSPRYSYEQYF. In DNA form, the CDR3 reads TGTGCCAGCAGCCCCAGGTACTCCTACGAGCAGTACTTC.

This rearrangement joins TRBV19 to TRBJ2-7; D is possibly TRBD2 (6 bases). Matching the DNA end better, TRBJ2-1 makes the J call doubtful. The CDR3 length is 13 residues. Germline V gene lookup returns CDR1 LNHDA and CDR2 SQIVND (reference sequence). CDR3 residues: CASSIGGSGEQFF. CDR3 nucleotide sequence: TGTGCCAGTAGTATCGGGGGTTCAGGTGAGCAGTTCTTC.

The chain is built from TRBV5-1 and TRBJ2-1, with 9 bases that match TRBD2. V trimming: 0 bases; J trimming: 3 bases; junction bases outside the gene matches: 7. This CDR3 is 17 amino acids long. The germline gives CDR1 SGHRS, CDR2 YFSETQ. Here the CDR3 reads CASSLEWGTSFYNEQFF. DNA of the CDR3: TGCGCCAGCAGCTTGGAATGGGGGACTAGCTTCTACAATGAGCAGTTCTTC. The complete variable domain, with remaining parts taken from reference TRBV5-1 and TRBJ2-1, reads KAGVTQTPRYLIKTRGQQVTLSCSPISGHRSVSWYQQTPGQGLQFLFEYFSETQRNKGNFPGRFSGRQFSNSRSEMNVSTLELGDSALYLCASSLEWGTSFYNEQFFGPGTRLTVL.

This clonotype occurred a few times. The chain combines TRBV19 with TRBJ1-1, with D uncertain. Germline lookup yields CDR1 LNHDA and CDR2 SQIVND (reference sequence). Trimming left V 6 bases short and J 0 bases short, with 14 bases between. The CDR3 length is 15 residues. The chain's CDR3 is CASRSPGSLNTEAFF. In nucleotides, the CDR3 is TGTGCCAGTAGGAGTCCAGGATCCTTGAACACTGAAGCTTTCTTT.

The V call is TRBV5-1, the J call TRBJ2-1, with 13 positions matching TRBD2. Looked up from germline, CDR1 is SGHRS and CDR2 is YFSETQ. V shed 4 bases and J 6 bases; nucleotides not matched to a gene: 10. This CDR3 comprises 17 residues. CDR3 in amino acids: CASSPGLAGVGPNEQFF. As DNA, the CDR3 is TGCGCCAGCAGCCCAGGACTAGCGGGGGTGGGGCCCAATGAGCAGTTCTTC.